One and the same sample provided the 19 T cell receptor beta chains below, sequenced in a study of post-analysis software for immune sequencing data. Study-wide results and caveats: When patients were compared with controls, about 5 TRBV segments were more frequent, TRBV5-6, TRBV5-1 and TRBV20-1 among them.

Which antigens these TCRs recognize remains unknown. Libraries were made from TCR beta cDNA, and they carried unique molecular identifiers. TCRdb recomputed calls from the PCR reads with MiXCR, one row per CDR3 protein. The repertoire holds 820,000 or so distinct CDR3 sequences, roughly 50% seen once, with approximately 4.3% in the top ten. Sequenced sample: blood. Receptor source: a girl aged 10-17 years with multiple sclerosis.

The gene calls are TRBV12-3 or TRBV12-4 and TRBJ2-1; no clear D. V was cut by 5 bases and J by 0 bases, with 23 bases left in between. The CDR3 is 19 amino acids. The CDR3 here is CASSEVRRLFTSSYNEQFF. Written as DNA, the CDR3 is TGTGCCAGCAGTGAAGTTAGGCGGCTGTTTACGAGCTCCTACAATGAGCAGTTCTTC.

About this clonotype: One end of the junction does not line up with germline, which may come from a read error. The chain links TRBV7-2 to TRBJ2-4; D remains ambiguous. The J call may be wrong; the DNA end is better matched by TRBJ2-5. Per the germline V gene, CDR1 is SGHTA and CDR2 is FQGNSA. The CDR3 length is 12 residues. CDR3 residues: CDSSKYSETQYF. Written as DNA, the CDR3 is TGTGACAGCAGCAAATACTCGGAGACCCAGTACTTC.

This clonotype was counted only a few times. The rearrangement joins TRBV29-1 to TRBJ2-3, with 13 positions matching TRBD2. The CDR3 is 16 amino acids. Germline trimming cut 6 bases from V and 0 bases from J; bases unmatched to any gene: 6. Germline V lookup: CDR1 SQVTM, CDR2 ANQGSEA. The CDR3 region has the DNA TGCAGCGTGGGAGGACTAGCGGGGGCTAGCACAGATACGCAGTATTTT. Encoded protein: CSVGGLAGASTDTQYF.

The CDR3 region has the DNA TGCGCCAGCAGGGAAAGAGGAGGTGAGCAGTTCTTC. Its protein is CASRERGGEQFF. This chain connects TRBV4-1 to TRBJ2-1; a weak D match, TRBD2 (5 bases). Deletions cut 6 bases from V and 9 bases from J, with 12 bases between. CDR3 length: 12 amino acids. Germline CDR1 MGHRA, CDR2 YSYEKL.

This clonotype was counted between two and nine times. The gene calls are TRBV7-2 and TRBJ2-1; possible D gene TRBD1, 5 bases. Trimming removed 5 bases at V and 4 bases at J, with 18 bases between. The CDR3 length is 16 residues. Germline-derived CDR1 and CDR2 are SGHTA and FQGNSA. In nucleotides, the CDR3 is TGTGCCAGCAGCCAGGGTGCCAGTCGCGTATACAATGAGCAGTTCTTC. This gives the protein CASSQGASRVYNEQFF.

The rearrangement links TRBV6-1 to TRBJ2-1; 7 nucleotides align to TRBD2. CDR1 is MNHNS and CDR2 is SASEGT in the germline V gene. V trimming: 6 bases; J trimming: 13 bases; junction bases outside the gene matches: 18. This CDR3 is 15 amino acids long. The CDR3 DNA follows: TGTGCCAGCAGATCTGCTGTCAGACTAGCCCAGACCCAGTTCTTC. This sequence encodes CASRSAVRLAQTQFF.

This clonotype has more than one count but fewer than ten. The CDR3 sequence is CSASYYEQYF. The CDR3 DNA reads as TGCAGTGCTAGCTACTACGAGCAGTACTTC. The chain combines TRBV20-1 with TRBJ2-7; unclear D gene. This CDR3 comprises 10 residues. CDR1 DFQATT and CDR2 SNEGSKA come from the germline V gene (reference sequence). V was trimmed by 3 bases and J by 3 bases, leaving 3 bases between them.

The genes are TRBV4-1 and TRBJ2-5; 9 nucleotides match TRBD1. Unmatched junction bases numbered 6, after V lost 3 bases and J lost 4 bases. CDR1 is MGHRA, CDR2 YSYEKL, per germline. The CDR3 is 15 amino acids. In nucleotides, the CDR3 is TGCGCCAGCAGCCAGGAACAGGGGGCGGGAGAGACCCAGTACTTC. Protein product: CASSQEQGAGETQYF.

This clonotype was observed a few times. The J gene is TRBJ2-1, the V gene TRBV11-3; D is possibly TRBD2 (6 bases). V was shortened by 6 bases and J by 0 bases, with 15 bases between the two germline ends. The V gene's germline CDR1 is SGHNT and CDR2 YENEEA. The CDR3 runs 16 residues. DNA for the CDR3: TGTGCCAGCAGTTACAGCGGGCGGGGCTCCTACAATGAGCAGTTCTTC. It encodes CASSYSGRGSYNEQFF.

This chain uses TRBV7-6 with TRBJ2-7; D gene unclear. CDR1 SGHVS and CDR2 FNYEAQ come from the germline V gene. The CDR3 totals 13 residues. The V and J ends lost 0 bases and 7 bases respectively, with 10 bases between them. The CDR3 loop is CASSLAKLGEQYF. DNA for the CDR3: TGTGCCAGCAGCTTAGCGAAACTGGGTGAGCAGTACTTC.

For this clonotype: One junction end disagrees with the germline gene, perhaps due to a read error. The chain links TRBV29-1 to TRBJ2-3; 7 bases line up with TRBD1. Germline V gene sequence: CDR1 SQVTM, CDR2 ANQGSEA. This CDR3 is 15 amino acids long. CDR3 in DNA: TGCAGCGTCGAAGGGACAGCCACTGATGAGGGTACGCAGTATTTT. It yields the protein CSVEGTATDEGTQYF.

For this clonotype: The junction departs from germline at one end; a sequencing error may be responsible. J is TRBJ2-1 and V is TRBV20-1; TRBD2 is a possible D gene (6 bases). Germline V gene sequence: CDR1 DFQATT, CDR2 SNEGSKA (reference sequence). This CDR3 is built from 17 residues. The CDR3 protein is CSARTPFGGAIYNEQFF. For the CDR3, the DNA is TGCAGTGCTAGGACCCCCTTTGGCGGGGCGATATACAACGAGCAGTTCTTC.

The rearrangement links TRBV9 to TRBJ2-1; 8 bases map to TRBD2. After removal of 0 bases from V and 6 bases from J, the junction contained 2 bases not matched to a gene. Germline lookup yields CDR1 SGDLS and CDR2 YYNGEE. This CDR3 has 14 amino acids. Written as DNA, the CDR3 is TGTGCCAGCAGCGTAGCCCGGGGGGGCAATGAGCAGTTCTTC. Its translation: CASSVARGGNEQFF. Looking up the rest from reference TRBV9 and TRBJ2-1 gives the full variable domain: DSGVTQTPKHLITATGQRVTLRCSPRSGDLSVYWYQQSLDQGLQFLIQYYNGEERAKGNILERFSAQQFPDLHSELNLSSLELGDSALYFCASSVARGGNEQFFGPGTRLTVL.

The chain employs TRBV6-6 and TRBJ2-3; 9 positions match TRBD2. Germline V gene sequence: CDR1 MNHNY, CDR2 SVGAGI (reference sequence). This CDR3 spans 16 amino acids. Trimming removed 0 bases from V and 4 bases from J; junction bases left unmatched: 5. CDR3 loop: CASSYSFGGRADTQYF. DNA for the CDR3: TGTGCCAGCAGTTACTCTTTCGGCGGGAGGGCAGATACGCAGTATTTT.

V usage is TRBV2 and J usage is TRBJ1-5; 9 nucleotides agree with TRBD1. The V gene's germline CDR1 is SNHLY and CDR2 FYNNEI. This CDR3 is built from 16 residues. Trimming cost V 6 bases and J 0 bases; bases outside gene matches: 6. The chain's CDR3 is CASSETGGISNQPQHF. Written as DNA, the CDR3 is TGTGCCAGCAGCGAGACAGGGGGAATTAGCAATCAGCCCCAGCATTTT.

This chain links TRBV5-5 with TRBJ2-7; the match to TRBD1 covers 10 bases. CDR3 size: 15 residues. J lost 3 bases, V lost 4 bases, and 7 bases had no gene match. Germline values: CDR1 SGHKS, CDR2 YYEKEE (reference sequence). As DNA, the CDR3 is TGTGCCAGCAGCCTAGAGGGACAGGGGTTCTACGAGCAGTACTTC. It codes for CASSLEGQGFYEQYF.

The chain joins TRBV5-1 to TRBJ2-2; weak D call: TRBD1 (6 bases). This CDR3 is 15 amino acids long. V lost 1 base and J lost 1, with 8 bases in between. Germline loops: CDR1 SGHRS, CDR2 YFSETQ. The CDR3 DNA reads TGCGCCAGCAGCTTGCGGGACAAGAACACCGGGGAGCTGTTTTTT. Translation: CASSLRDKNTGELFF.

In this sample, this clonotype turned up a few times. V gene TRBV4-1 combines with J gene TRBJ2-7, with 9 bases identical to TRBD2. Per the germline V gene, CDR1 is MGHRA and CDR2 is YSYEKL. The V and J ends lost 5 bases and 4 bases, in that order; junction bases with no gene match: 6. The CDR3 runs 14 residues. CDR3 in amino acids: CASSFQAGGYEQYF. CDR3 coding DNA: TGCGCCAGCAGCTTCCAAGCGGGGGGTTACGAGCAGTACTTC.

The chain employs TRBV27 and TRBJ2-1, with 14 bases aligning to TRBD2. The J call may be incorrect, as the DNA end agrees better with TRBJ2-7. This CDR3 contains 16 residues. In germline, CDR1 is MNHEY, CDR2 SMNVEV (reference sequence). The CDR3 DNA reads TGTGCCAGCAGTTCGGGACTAGCGGGGGACCCGTACGAGCAGTACTTC. Protein: CASSSGLAGDPYEQYF.